The T cell receptor (beta chain) under discussion was sequenced for a study of molecular identifiers for immune sequencing clone quantification. This clonotype was recorded a few times. The antigen remains undetermined. Whole-study findings and limits: Barcode-sharing identical TCR molecules could underestimate highly expanded clone sizes.

TCRdb recomputed calls from the PCR reads with MiXCR, one row per CDR3 protein. This table holds some 680,000 distinct CDR3 sequences, roughly 23% found once. The clonotype originates from a human donor in good health. Some libraries in this study had Jurkat cell RNA spiked in. Material: naive CD8+ T cells from blood, with Jurkat cell RNA spiked in. The subset is: FACS-sorted CD8+CD4-CCR7+CD45RA+ naive T cells.

The CDR3 spells CASSYDSVDAQYF. CDR3 DNA: TGTGCCAGCAGTTATGACAGCGTCGATGCGCAGTACTTC. The V call is TRBV6-6, the J call TRBJ2-7; D perhaps matches TRBD1 (5 bases). The V gene's germline CDR1 is MNHNY and CDR2 SVGAGI (reference sequence). CDR3 size: 13 residues. Trimming cost V 3 bases and J 9 bases, with 15 bases left between them.